This T cell receptor beta chain appears in the sequencing data of a study of T cell repertoires in cytomegalovirus infection. Each CDR3 protein is one row after TCRdb ran MiXCR on the reads. Of 680,000 or so distinct CDR3 sequences in the sample, 35% to 45% were seen once. The length of the CDR3 is 14 residues. V was clipped by 2 bases and J by 6 bases, with 10 bases between them. CDR1 is SGHTA and CDR2 is FQGTGA in the germline V gene. The V gene is TRBV7-3, the J gene TRBJ2-2; perhaps TRBD2 as D (6 bases). The sequence derives from a human donor in good health (CMV status not recorded). Some clones in this sample may be carry-over from other donors' samples. Sequencing was carried out using PBMCs. The CDR3 coding sequence is TGTGCCAGCAGCTTAGCGGGGAGCCCCGGGGAGCTGTTTTTT. It codes for CASSLAGSPGELFF. The full variable domain, completed using reference TRBV7-3 and TRBJ2-2, is GAGVSQTPSNKVTEKGKYVELRCDPISGHTALYWYRQSLGQGPEFLIYFQGTGAADDSGLPNDRFFAVRPEGSVSTLKIQRTERGDSAVYLCASSLAGSPGELFFGEGSRLTVL.